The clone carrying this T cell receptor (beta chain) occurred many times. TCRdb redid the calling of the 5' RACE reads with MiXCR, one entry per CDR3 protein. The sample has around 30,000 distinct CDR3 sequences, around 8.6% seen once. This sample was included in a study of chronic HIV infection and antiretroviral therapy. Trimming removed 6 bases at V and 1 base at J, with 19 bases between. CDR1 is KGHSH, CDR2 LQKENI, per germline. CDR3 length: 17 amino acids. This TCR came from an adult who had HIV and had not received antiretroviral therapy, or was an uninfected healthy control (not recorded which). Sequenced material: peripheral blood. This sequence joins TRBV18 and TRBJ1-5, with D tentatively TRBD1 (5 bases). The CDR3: CASSRGTAVGSNQPQHF. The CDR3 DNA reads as TGTGCCAGCTCCCGCGGGACCGCCGTGGGGAGCAATCAGCCCCAGCATTTT.